This record covers a single T cell receptor (beta chain). Its antigen specificity is not known. No per-base quality is available; no much larger clone lies one base away. V was cut back by 1 base and J by 2 bases, leaving a gap of 16 bases between them. CDR1 and CDR2 were assigned from the germline V gene as SGHRS and YFSETQ. The CDR3 measures 16 amino acids from cysteine to phenylalanine. Kept here is only the CDR3 DNA, which spans 48 bases and is read in frame from base 1. The CDR3 regions of human TCRbeta chains were subjected to immunosequencing. In the source study's methods: TCRs in the repertoires were matched against a reference library of SARS-CoV-2-specific TCRs that had been generated with the MIRA antigen-specificity platform. Breadth was defined as the fraction of unique TCRs that were SARS-CoV-2-associated, and depth was defined as the fraction of total T cells that were SARS-CoV-2-associated. Using the MIRA data, every spike-specific TCR was mapped to the spike region that the TCR reacted to and assigned to either a CD4 or a CD8 class. Log10-transformed breadth and depth values were compared by one-way ANOVA with Sidak's multiple comparisons tests. TCRdb provides this immuneACCESS table in a form limited to in-frame rearrangements. Some clones are lacking; in checked studies, under half of them reflect an unresolved V gene, and why the rest are absent is not known. V and J calls and clone size are given by that table; D and trimming were obtained from the DNA. In this sample the table shows approximately 110,000 clones, about 85% of which occur a single time. Roughly 2.5% of the sample goes to the ten largest clones.

Explained via the paper, the time point label denotes: about 28 days (+/-7) after the second vaccine dose. Because spike-specific TCR depth and breadth did not differ between the two schedules, AZD1222 recipients who got a second dose at roughly 4 weeks were pooled with those who got a second dose at roughly 12 weeks. Vaccinee samples were obtained from the UK trials COV001 and COV002, which included a single-blind randomized controlled phase 2/3 trial of AZD1222 (ChAdOx1 nCoV-19) in healthy adults. For TCRbeta chain sequencing, PBMC samples from trial participants were taken at day 0 and at day 28 after the second dose. The data were taken from a study of T cell responses to AZD1222 COVID-19 vaccine (dated by TCRdb to 2020 to 2022). Describing the broader study: TCR sequencing covered 233 trial participants: 207 given two doses of AZD1222 and 26 given two doses of MenACWY control vaccine. Trial participants were enrolled by age into subgroups of 18-55, 56-69 and 70-plus years, and around 150, 28 and 57 TCR-sequenced participants, respectively, were included in these subgroups.

Findings and caveats that apply to the study as a whole: Because no samples from the day 14 peak response were available, repertoires could be characterized only after the peak T cell response. In the small 56-69-year group, the increase in depth fell short of significance, most likely because of low power. Spike-specific TCR breadth and depth rose significantly after two AZD1222 doses compared with day 0 and with MenACWY recipients. The vaccine-associated CD4 TCRs covered the entire spike protein, and the dominant responses fell in regions 160-218 and 743-854. Participants were mostly white British, with more females than males. The authors suggested clonal diversity may have been underestimated. Conclusions about previously exposed vaccinees are limited, since just five or six AZD1222 recipients were seropositive for SARS-CoV-2 at baseline. Nearly half of unique spike-specific TCRs reportedly recognized epitopes outside regions mutated in the B.1.351 and B.1.1.7 variants.

The sequencing here drew on peripheral blood, taken 28 days after the second AZD1222 dose. The rearrangement joined TRBV5-1 to TRBJ2-7; too little of a D gene remains to name it. The receptor was isolated from an adult who received the AZD1222 COVID-19 vaccine. The CDR3 protein sequence reads: CASSLMGTVGTYEQYF. The DNA sequence is TGCGCCAGCAGCTTGATGGGAACGGTGGGCACCTACGAGCAGTACTTC.